These 21 T cell receptor beta chains came from one sample sequenced in a study of T-cell memory formation after mild COVID-19. From the 5' RACE reads, TCRdb called clonotypes with MiXCR, one entry per CDR3 protein. The table includes a few hundred thousand distinct CDR3 sequences, 13% to 15% detected once. The sequenced sample consisted of PBMCs or a T cell subset sorted from them (not recorded which). The origin of the receptors is a young man who had mild COVID-19 (a few samples of this study predate the infection). Cell type and time point are not known.

This clonotype came up a few times. The chain is built from TRBV12-3 or TRBV12-4 and TRBJ2-7; D unclear. CDR3 length equals 13 residues. Between the trimmed V and J ends, which lost 5 bases and 6 bases, there was a span of 14 bases. In DNA form, the CDR3 reads TGTGCCAGCAGTACCCACGAAGGGTTCGAGCAGTACTTC. This gives the protein CASSTHEGFEQYF.

The chain links TRBV5-1 to TRBJ2-3; 11 nucleotides agree with TRBD2. Germline CDR1 reads SGHRS; CDR2 reads YFSETQ. V lost 4 bases to trimming and J lost 1 base; unmatched junction nucleotides: 11. This CDR3 is built from 18 residues. The CDR3, as DNA: TGCGCCAGCAGCATCGGGACTAGCGGCGTGCCCCGCACAGATACGCAGTATTTT. This sequence encodes CASSIGTSGVPRTDTQYF.

This sequence joins TRBV6-5 and TRBJ1-3; perhaps TRBD1 as D (6 bases). The CDR3 consists of 17 residues. Trimming removed 2 bases from V and 0 bases from J, with 14 bases in between. Germline CDR1 MNHEY, CDR2 SVGAGI. This CDR3 reads CASSYTSGALSGNTIYF. The CDR3 DNA is TGTGCCAGCAGTTACACCTCGGGGGCCCTCTCTGGAAACACCATATATTTT.

The chain combines TRBV3-1 with TRBJ2-1; no clear D. Trimming took off 7 bases at V and 6 bases at J, with 19 bases between the two ends. The germline CDR1 and CDR2 sequences are LGHDT and YNNKEL (reference sequence). The CDR3 has 15 residues. The DNA of the CDR3 is TGTGCCAGCACCCCCTCCCCGATCCAGATCAATGAGCAGTTCTTC. Its translation is CASTPSPIQINEQFF.

The chain combines TRBV29-1 with TRBJ2-5; D is undetermined. Germline V gives CDR1 SQVTM, CDR2 ANQGSEA. Between the trimmed V and J ends, which lost 1 base and 1 base, there was a span of 16 bases. This CDR3 has 16 amino acids. CDR3 coding DNA: TGCAGCGTTGAAGGTGGCAGCCTCTTGGGCCAAGAGACCCAGTACTTC. It is translated as CSVEGGSLLGQETQYF.

This clonotype occurred many times. This rearrangement joins TRBV27 to TRBJ2-7, with TRBD2 as a possible D gene (5 bases). There are 16 residues in the CDR3. The V gene lost 1 base and the J gene lost 0 bases, with 13 bases spanning the gap. From germline, CDR1 is MNHEY and CDR2 SMNVEV (reference sequence). CDR3 protein: CASSLWASSSSYEQYF. The CDR3 nucleotides read TGTGCCAGCAGTTTATGGGCTAGCTCCAGCTCCTACGAGCAGTACTTC.

The V call is TRBV7-2, the J call TRBJ2-5; no clear D. V lost 5 bases, J lost 5 bases, and 15 bases lay in between. CDR3 length: 14 residues. The germline V gene has CDR1 SGHTA and CDR2 FQGNSA. This chain's CDR3 is CASSVRWQHETQYF. The CDR3 DNA follows: TGTGCCAGCAGCGTACGGTGGCAGCACGAGACCCAGTACTTC.

The chain is built from TRBV4-1 and TRBJ1-1, with D possibly matching TRBD1 (5 bases). From germline, CDR1 is MGHRA and CDR2 YSYEKL. The CDR3 extends over 14 amino acids. Trimming left V 0 bases short and J 7 bases short, with 12 bases between. The CDR3 DNA is TGCGCCAGCAGCCAAGAACCCAGGGTAGGTGAAGCTTTCTTT. Its protein is CASSQEPRVGEAFF.

This rearrangement joins TRBV6-5 to TRBJ2-1, with 11 bases that match TRBD2. The CDR3 is made up of 16 amino acids. V lost 6 bases, J lost 0 bases, and 4 bases stayed unmatched. Germline assignment: CDR1 MNHEY and CDR2 SVGAGI. In nucleotides, the CDR3 is TGTGCCAGCAGGCTAGCGGGGGGCTTCTCCTACAATGAGCAGTTCTTC. The encoded protein is CASRLAGGFSYNEQFF.

This clonotype was detected ten times or more. The chain couples TRBV5-5 to TRBJ2-3; no reliable D call. Looked up from germline, CDR1 is SGHKS and CDR2 is YYEKEE (reference sequence). Trimming removed 0 bases from V and 4 bases from J, with 6 bases in between. The CDR3 sequence is 13 residues long. The CDR3 coding sequence is TGTGCCAGCAGCTTGGGGACGGCAGATACGCAGTATTTT. Amino acids: CASSLGTADTQYF.

V is TRBV7-2 and J is TRBJ2-3; 11 positions match TRBD2. Germline V lookup: CDR1 SGHTA, CDR2 FQGNSA. The CDR3 contains 15 residues. The ends lost 4 bases at V and 6 bases at J; junction bases unmatched: 6. DNA of the CDR3: TGTGCCAGCAGCTCGACTAGCGGGGTTCTGGATACGCAGTATTTT. It encodes CASSSTSGVLDTQYF. Together with reference TRBV7-2 and TRBJ2-3, the CDR3 gives the full variable domain: GAGVSQSPSNKVTEKGKDVELRCDPISGHTALYWYRQSLGQGLEFLIYFQGNSAPDKSGLPSDRFSAERTGGSVSTLTIQRTQQEDSAVYLCASSSTSGVLDTQYFGPGTRLTVL.

The chain combines TRBV11-2 with TRBJ2-3; no clear D. V was pared by 6 bases and J by 4 bases, with 8 bases between. The CDR3 has 12 amino acids. Per the germline V gene, CDR1 is SGHAT and CDR2 is FQNNGV. CDR3 in amino acids: CASRWESDTQYF. In DNA, the CDR3 is TGTGCCAGCAGATGGGAATCAGATACGCAGTATTTT.

In this sample, this clonotype turned up a few times. The rearrangement uses TRBV18 and TRBJ2-7; 7 bases are shared with TRBD1. Trimming took 3 bases from V and 5 from J; bases not matched to a gene: 7. Germline V gene data show CDR1 as KGHSH and CDR2 as LQKENI. This CDR3 has 14 residues. CDR3 nucleotides: TGTGCCAGCTCACCTGACAGGGTAGGCCACGAGCAGTACTTC. This gives the protein CASSPDRVGHEQYF.

The chain recombines TRBV11-2 with TRBJ1-1; D might be TRBD1 (6 bases). The V gene's germline CDR1 is SGHAT and CDR2 FQNNGV. The V gene lost 0 bases and the J gene lost 6 bases, with 17 bases spanning the gap. The CDR3 has 16 amino acids. The CDR3, as DNA: TGTGCCAGCAGCTTAGATCAGGGTGGGGGGCGGCCTGAAGCTTTCTTT. Its translation: CASSLDQGGGRPEAFF.

This clonotype appeared a few times. One end of the junction varies from germline; a read error may be responsible. V and J are TRBV7-7 and TRBJ2-5, with 14 nucleotides matching TRBD2. Germline lookup yields CDR1 SSHAT and CDR2 FNYEAQ (reference sequence). The CDR3 is 16 residues long. This CDR3 reads CASSFGLAGGSETQYF. The CDR3 DNA sequence: TGTGCTAGCAGCTTCGGACTAGCGGGGGGCTCGGAGACCCAGTACTTC.

This clonotype was counted a single time. This CDR3 reads CAVRDSNQPQHF. In DNA form, the CDR3 reads TGTGCCGTGCGGGACAGCAATCAGCCCCAGCATTTT. The chain carries TRBV10-3 and TRBJ1-5, with D perhaps matching TRBD1 (5 bases). The ends were cut back, 11 bases at V and 1 base at J, with 9 bases in the middle. CDR1 is ENHRY and CDR2 is SYGVKD in the germline V gene. The CDR3 is 12 residues long.

This clonotype was counted a few times. The CDR3 spells CAINPGQHHLSTNTGELFF. CDR3 nucleotide sequence: TGTGCCATCAATCCGGGACAGCACCACTTAAGTACGAACACCGGGGAGCTGTTTTTT. The V gene is TRBV6-1, the J gene TRBJ2-2, with 7 bases lining up with TRBD1. The CDR3 runs 19 residues. The germline V gene encodes CDR1 MNHNS and CDR2 SASEGT. The junction had 20 bases not matched to a gene; V was cut back by 10 bases and J by 0 bases.

This rearrangement joins TRBV5-1 to TRBJ1-6; 10 bases match TRBD1. V lost 3 bases and J lost 5; bases outside the gene matches: 5. The CDR3 extends over 16 amino acids. Per germline, CDR1 SGHRS and CDR2 YFSETQ. The DNA for the CDR3 is TGCGCCAGCAGCTCAGGGACAGGGGCTCATAATTCACCCCTCCACTTT. Protein sequence: CASSSGTGAHNSPLHF.

The chain has TRBV7-8 and TRBJ1-1; 10 bases fit TRBD1. Germline loops: CDR1 SGHVS, CDR2 FQNEAQ. The CDR3 loop spans 18 amino acids. The junction had 14 bases not matched to a gene; V was cut back by 5 bases and J by 2 bases. In nucleotides, the CDR3 is TGTGCCAGCAGCACCGAGAGACAGGGGGCTGGAGTAAACACTGAAGCTTTCTTT. Translated: CASSTERQGAGVNTEAFF. Using reference TRBV7-8 and TRBJ1-1 for the parts outside the CDR3, the full variable domain is GAGVSQSPRYKVAKRGQDVALRCDPISGHVSLFWYQQALGQGPEFLTYFQNEAQLDKSGLPSDRFFAERPEGSVSTLKIQRTQQEDSAVYLCASSTERQGAGVNTEAFFGQGTRLTVV.

This clonotype was seen a few times. The rearrangement joins TRBV18 to TRBJ1-2; unclear D gene. In germline, CDR1 is KGHSH, CDR2 LQKENI. The V and J ends lost 5 bases and 2 bases respectively, with 9 bases between them. This CDR3 contains 13 residues. As DNA, the CDR3 is TGTGCCAGCTCAGGCAGCGGGAACTATGGCTACACCTTC. Translation: CASSGSGNYGYTF. The full variable domain, rest sourced from reference TRBV18 and TRBJ1-2, is NAGVMQNPRHLVRRRGQEARLRCSPMKGHSHVYWYRQLPEEGLKFMVYLQKENIIDESGMPKERFSAEFPKEGPSILRIQQVVRGDSAAYFCASSGSGNYGYTFGSGTRLTVV.

This clonotype was picked up a small number of times. The chain is built from TRBV19 and TRBJ2-2; D not resolved. This CDR3 contains 11 residues. Trimming took 8 bases from V and 6 from J, leaving 7 bases between them. The germline V gene encodes CDR1 LNHDA and CDR2 SQIVND (reference sequence). CDR3 DNA sequence: TGTGCCAGTTTGTACGCCGGGGAGCTGTTTTTT. It translates to CASLYAGELFF.